This T cell receptor beta chain was found in a study of T cell responses to AZD1222 COVID-19 vaccine. Findings and caveats of the study: Baseline serostatus was positive in only 5 to 7 AZD1222 recipients. Donors skewed white British and female; clonal diversity was possibly underestimated.

V lost 5 bases, J lost 15 bases, and 15 bases lay in between. Looked up from germline, CDR1 is SGHAT and CDR2 is FQNNGV. The CDR3 sequence is 11 residues long. Concerning this clone itself: Its antigen is not identified.

Profiling relied on immunoSEQ multiplex PCR, and the TCRdb table lists in-frame clones only, not all of them. Found here are around 84,000 clones, approximately 92% of them singletons; the top ten hold 30% to 35%. Material: peripheral blood, obtained on day 0 of AZD1222 vaccination. The clonotype was recovered from an adult in good health. This chain links TRBV11-2 with TRBJ2-3; D call uncertain. For the CDR3, the DNA is TGTGCCAGCAGCAACACGTTACTTCACTATTTT. This gives the protein CASSNTLLHYF.